The text below deals with one TCR beta chain. Its antigen is still unknown. The data originate from a study of T-cell memory formation after mild COVID-19. Study-wide results and caveats: For contracting clones, CD4+ ones sat mainly in CM and EM, CD8+ in EMRA.

Germline V CDR1 and CDR2: MGHDK, SYGVNS. The CDR3 extends over 12 amino acids. Deletions cut 9 bases from V and 2 bases from J, with 10 bases between. TCRdb passed the 5' RACE reads through MiXCR, listing each CDR3 protein once. The table lists around 390,000 distinct CDR3 sequences, about a sixth of them singletons, with about 22% in the top ten. The rearrangement links TRBV25-1 to TRBJ1-2; D remains ambiguous. Input material: PBMCs or a T cell subset sorted from them (not recorded which). The clonotype was recovered from a man younger than 30 who had mild COVID-19 (a few samples of this study predate the infection). Cell type and time point are not known. DNA for the CDR3: TGTGCCAGTTTCGGACCCAACTATGGCTACACCTTC. This gives the protein CASFGPNYGYTF.